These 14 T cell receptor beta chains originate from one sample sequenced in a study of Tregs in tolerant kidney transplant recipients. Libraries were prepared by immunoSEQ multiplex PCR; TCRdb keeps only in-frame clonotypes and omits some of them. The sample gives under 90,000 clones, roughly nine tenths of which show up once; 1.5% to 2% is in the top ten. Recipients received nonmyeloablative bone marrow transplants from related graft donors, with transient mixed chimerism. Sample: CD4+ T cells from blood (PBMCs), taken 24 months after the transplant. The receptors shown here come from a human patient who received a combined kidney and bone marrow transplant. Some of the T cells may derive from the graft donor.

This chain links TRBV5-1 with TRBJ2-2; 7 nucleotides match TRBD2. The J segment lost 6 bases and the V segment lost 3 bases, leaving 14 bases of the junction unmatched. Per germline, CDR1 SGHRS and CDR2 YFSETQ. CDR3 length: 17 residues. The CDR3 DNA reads TGCGCCAGCAGCTCCAATACCGGACTAGTTTTCGCCGGGGAGCTGTTTTTT. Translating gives CASSSNTGLVFAGELFF.

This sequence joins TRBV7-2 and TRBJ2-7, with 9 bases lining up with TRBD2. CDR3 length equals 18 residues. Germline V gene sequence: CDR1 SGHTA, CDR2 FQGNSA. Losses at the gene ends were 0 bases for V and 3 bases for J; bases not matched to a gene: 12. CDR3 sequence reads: CASSLASAGGPGRYEQYF. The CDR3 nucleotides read TGTGCCAGCAGCTTAGCTTCCGCGGGAGGGCCCGGACGCTACGAGCAGTACTTC.

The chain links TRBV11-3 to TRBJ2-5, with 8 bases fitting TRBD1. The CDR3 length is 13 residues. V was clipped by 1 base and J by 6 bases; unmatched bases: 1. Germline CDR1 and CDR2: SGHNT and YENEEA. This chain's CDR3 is CASSLGDRKTQYF. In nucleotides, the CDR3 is TGTGCCAGCAGCTTAGGGGACAGGAAGACCCAGTACTTC.

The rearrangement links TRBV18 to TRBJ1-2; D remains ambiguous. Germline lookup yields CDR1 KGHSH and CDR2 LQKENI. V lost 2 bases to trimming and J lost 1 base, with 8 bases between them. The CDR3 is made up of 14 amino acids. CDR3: CASSPNIFNYGYTF. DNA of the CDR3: TGTGCCAGCTCACCAAACATCTTTAACTATGGCTACACCTTC. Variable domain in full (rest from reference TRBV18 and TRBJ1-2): NAGVMQNPRHLVRRRGQEARLRCSPMKGHSHVYWYRQLPEEGLKFMVYLQKENIIDESGMPKERFSAEFPKEGPSILRIQQVVRGDSAAYFCASSPNIFNYGYTFGSGTRLTVV.

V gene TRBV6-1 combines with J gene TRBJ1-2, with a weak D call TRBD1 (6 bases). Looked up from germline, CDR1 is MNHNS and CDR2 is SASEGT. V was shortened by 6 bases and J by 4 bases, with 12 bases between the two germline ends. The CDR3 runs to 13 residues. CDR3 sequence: CASRIQGRYGYTF. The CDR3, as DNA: TGTGCCAGCAGAATACAGGGTCGCTATGGCTACACCTTC.

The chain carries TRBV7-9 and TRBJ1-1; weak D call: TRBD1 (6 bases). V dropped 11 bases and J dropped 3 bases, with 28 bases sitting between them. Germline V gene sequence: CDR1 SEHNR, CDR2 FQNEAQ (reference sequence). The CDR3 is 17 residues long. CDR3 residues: CALLDRTRGGRDTEAFF. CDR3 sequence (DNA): TGTGCCCTCCTAGACCGGACGCGCGGGGGCAGGGACACTGAAGCTTTCTTT. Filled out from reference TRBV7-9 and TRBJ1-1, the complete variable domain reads DTGVSQNPRHKITKRGQNVTFRCDPISEHNRLYWYRQTLGQGPEFLTYFQNEAQLEKSRLLSDRFSAERPKGSFSTLEIQRTEQGDSAMYLCALLDRTRGGRDTEAFFGQGTRLTVV.

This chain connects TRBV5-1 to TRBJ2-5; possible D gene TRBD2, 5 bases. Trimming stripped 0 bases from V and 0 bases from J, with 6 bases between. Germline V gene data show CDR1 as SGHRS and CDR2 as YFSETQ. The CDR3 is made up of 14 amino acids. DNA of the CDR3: TGCGCCAGCAGCTTGGTCGGGGACCAAGAGACCCAGTACTTC. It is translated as CASSLVGDQETQYF.

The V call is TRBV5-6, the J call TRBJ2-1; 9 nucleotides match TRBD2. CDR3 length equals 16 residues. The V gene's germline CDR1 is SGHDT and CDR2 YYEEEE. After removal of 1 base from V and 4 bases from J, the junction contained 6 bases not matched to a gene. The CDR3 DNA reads TGTGCCAGCAGCTTGCTGCGGGGGGGCTTTTACAATGAGCAGTTCTTC. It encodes CASSLLRGGFYNEQFF.

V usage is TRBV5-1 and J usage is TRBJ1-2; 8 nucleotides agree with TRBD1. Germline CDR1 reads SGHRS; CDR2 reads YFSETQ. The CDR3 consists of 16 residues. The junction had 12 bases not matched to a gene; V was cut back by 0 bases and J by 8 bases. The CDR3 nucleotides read TGCGCCAGCAGCTTGGCCGGCGGTCAGGGGGCGCGAGGCTACACCTTC. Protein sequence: CASSLAGGQGARGYTF.

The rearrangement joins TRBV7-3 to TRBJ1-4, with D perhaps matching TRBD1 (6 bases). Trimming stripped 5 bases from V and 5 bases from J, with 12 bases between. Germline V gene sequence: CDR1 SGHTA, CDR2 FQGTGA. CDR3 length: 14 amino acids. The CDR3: CASSRGGPNEKLFF. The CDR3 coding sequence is TGTGCCAGCAGCCGGGGGGGCCCCAATGAAAAACTGTTTTTT.

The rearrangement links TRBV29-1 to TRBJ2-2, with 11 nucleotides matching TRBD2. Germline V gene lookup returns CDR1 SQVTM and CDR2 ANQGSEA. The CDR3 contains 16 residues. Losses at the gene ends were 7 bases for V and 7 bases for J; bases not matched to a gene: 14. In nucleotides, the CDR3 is TGCAGCGCCTCGACTAGCGGGGCGGCCGTCGGCGGGGAGCTGTTTTTT. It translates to CSASTSGAAVGGELFF.

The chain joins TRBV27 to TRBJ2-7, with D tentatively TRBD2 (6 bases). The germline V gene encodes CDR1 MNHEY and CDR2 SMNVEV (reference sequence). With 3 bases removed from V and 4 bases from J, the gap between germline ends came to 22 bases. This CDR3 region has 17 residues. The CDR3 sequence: CASSFEGPGPGGYEQYF. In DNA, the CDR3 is TGTGCCAGCAGTTTTGAGGGCCCCGGACCAGGAGGGTACGAGCAGTACTTC.

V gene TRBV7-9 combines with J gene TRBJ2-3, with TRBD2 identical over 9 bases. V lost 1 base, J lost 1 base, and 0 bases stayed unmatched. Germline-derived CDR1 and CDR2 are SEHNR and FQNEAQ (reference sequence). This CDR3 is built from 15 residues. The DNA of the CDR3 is TGTGCCAGCAGCTTAGGGACTAGCGGCACAGATACGCAGTATTTT. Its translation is CASSLGTSGTDTQYF.

This chain's CDR3 is CASSSTGGLIYGYTF. CDR3 DNA sequence: TGCGCCAGCAGCTCCACAGGGGGGCTTATCTATGGCTACACCTTC. The gene calls are TRBV5-1 and TRBJ1-2; the match to TRBD1 covers 8 bases. Germline V gives CDR1 SGHRS, CDR2 YFSETQ. CDR3 length: 15 amino acids. Unmatched junction bases numbered 8, after V lost 3 bases and J lost 4 bases.